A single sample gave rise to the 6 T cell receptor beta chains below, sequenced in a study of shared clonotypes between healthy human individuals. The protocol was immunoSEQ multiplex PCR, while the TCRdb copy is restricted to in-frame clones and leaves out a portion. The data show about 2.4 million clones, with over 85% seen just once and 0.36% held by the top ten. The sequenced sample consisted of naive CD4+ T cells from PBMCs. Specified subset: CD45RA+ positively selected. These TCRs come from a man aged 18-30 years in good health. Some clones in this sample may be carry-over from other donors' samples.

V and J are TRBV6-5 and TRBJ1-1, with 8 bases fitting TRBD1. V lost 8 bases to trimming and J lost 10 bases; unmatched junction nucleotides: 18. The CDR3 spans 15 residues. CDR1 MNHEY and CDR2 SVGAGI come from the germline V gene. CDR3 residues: CASEPRTGGIRGAFF. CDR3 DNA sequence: TGTGCCAGCGAACCCCGAACAGGGGGTATTAGGGGAGCTTTCTTT.

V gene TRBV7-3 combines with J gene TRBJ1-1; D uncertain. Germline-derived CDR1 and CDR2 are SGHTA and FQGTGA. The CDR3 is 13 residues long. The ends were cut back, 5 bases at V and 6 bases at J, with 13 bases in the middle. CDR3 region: CASSLRPGAEAFF. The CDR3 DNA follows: TGTGCCAGCAGCCTGAGGCCCGGTGCTGAAGCTTTCTTT.

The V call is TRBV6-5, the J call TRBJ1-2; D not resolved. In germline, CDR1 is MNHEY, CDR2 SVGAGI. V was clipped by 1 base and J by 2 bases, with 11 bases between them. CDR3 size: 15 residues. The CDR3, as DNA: TGTGCCAGCAGTTACTACTATCCCCTGAACTATGGCTACACCTTC. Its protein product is CASSYYYPLNYGYTF.

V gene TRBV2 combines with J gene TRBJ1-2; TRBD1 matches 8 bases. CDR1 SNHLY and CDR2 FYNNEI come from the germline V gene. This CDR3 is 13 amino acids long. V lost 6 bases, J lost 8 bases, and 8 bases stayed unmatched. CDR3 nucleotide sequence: TGTGCCAGCAGGCGCTCGGGACAGGTCGGCTACACCTTC. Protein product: CASRRSGQVGYTF.

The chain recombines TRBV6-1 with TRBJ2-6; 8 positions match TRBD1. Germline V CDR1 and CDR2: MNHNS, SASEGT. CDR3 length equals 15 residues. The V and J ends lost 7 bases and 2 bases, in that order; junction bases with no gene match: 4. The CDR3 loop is CASTPGGAGANVLTF. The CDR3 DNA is TGTGCCAGCACTCCAGGGGGCGCTGGGGCCAACGTCCTGACTTTC.

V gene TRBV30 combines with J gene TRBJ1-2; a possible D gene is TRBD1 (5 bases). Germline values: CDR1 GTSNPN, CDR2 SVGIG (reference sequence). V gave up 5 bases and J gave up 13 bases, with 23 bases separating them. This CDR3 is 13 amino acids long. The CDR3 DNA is TGTGCCTGGGTTTCAGGGAAAGGTGAAACAATCACCTTC. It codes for CAWVSGKGETITF.